A selection of T cell receptor beta chains follows, all from one sample in a study of blood T cell repertoires in COVID-19. Libraries were prepared by immunoSEQ multiplex PCR; TCRdb keeps only in-frame clonotypes and omits some of them. The table lists some 66,000 clones, 65% to 90% of them singletons. The specimen was peripheral blood. These receptors all stem from a man aged 55 to 70 with acute or convalescent COVID-19. Both conserved end residues are part of each CDR3. A D gene is named only where the DNA matches it firmly. Size is omitted from some rows. Given values are once, few, many or a class for expanded clones.

>TRBV5-1|TRBJ2-7|TRBD2|-|13
TGCGCCACCACGAGGGAGGGTAGCTACGAGCAGTACTTC
CATTREGSYEQYF
>TRBV30|TRBJ1-2|-|-|18
TGTGCCTGGAGTGTAGCTGGGACATCTCGCTTGGCGAACTATGGCTACACCTTC
CAWSVAGTSRLANYGYTF
>TRBV5-1|TRBJ2-4|-|-|15
TGCGCCAGCAGCCCAAACATCTCAGCCAAAAACATTCAGTACTTC
CASSPNISAKNIQYF
>TRBV6-6|TRBJ1-2|TRBD1|-|15
TGTGCCAGCAGTTACCCTGGGACAGGCGGGGTGAGCTACACCTTC
CASSYPGTGGVSYTF
>TRBV6-5|TRBJ1-6|TRBD1|-|14
TGTGCCAGCAGAGCCGGGACAGAGAACTTCCCCCTCCACTTT
CASRAGTENFPLHF
>TRBV19|TRBJ1-3|-|-|13
TGTGCCAGTAGCCTCAGGGCTGGAAACACCATATATTTT
CASSLRAGNTIYF
>TRBV7-6|TRBJ1-6|TRBD1|-|14
TGTGCCAGCAGCCGAGGACAGGGTAATTCACCCCTCCACTTT
CASSRGQGNSPLHF
>TRBV7-8|TRBJ2-5|TRBD1|-|14
TGTGCCAGCAGCCCCACAGGGGGGCGGGAGACCCAGTACTTC
CASSPTGGRETQYF
>TRBV5-4|TRBJ1-4|-|few|15
TGTGCCAGCAGCTCTTCCGGGGGGGTCGCGAAAAAACTGTTTTTT
CASSSSGGVAKKLFF
>TRBV5-6|TRBJ2-7|-|once|16
TGTGCCAGCAGCTTGGTCCCTACCGCCTCCGTTTCAGAGCAGTACTTC
CASSLVPTASVSEQYF
>TRBV19|TRBJ1-5|TRBD1|-|15
TGTGCCAGTAGTTCCGAAGACAGGGGTAATCAGCCCCAGCATTTT
CASSSEDRGNQPQHF
>TRBV4-3|TRBJ2-5|TRBD1|-|15
TGCGCCAGCAGCCAAGATCAGACAGGGGGAAAGACCCAGTACTTC
CASSQDQTGGKTQYF
>TRBV10-1|TRBJ2-7|-|few|14
TGCGCCAGCAGTCCCGGGACACGCCGCGAGGAGCAGTACTTC
CASSPGTRREEQYF
>TRBV15|TRBJ2-1|-|-|15
TGTGCCACAGCGATCGGGGACTTCATGCTCAATGAGCAGTTCTTC
CATAIGDFMLNEQFF
>TRBV29-1|TRBJ2-5|-|once|15
TGCAGCTCCTCTCCCATCGTGGGGCTCCAAGAGACCCAGTACTTC
CSSSPIVGLQETQYF
>TRBV19|TRBJ1-6|-|-|13
TGTGCCAGTAGGGGTTCGGGAGATTCACCCCTCCACTTT
CASRGSGDSPLHF
>TRBV5-1|TRBJ2-1|-|-|15
TGCGCCAGCAGCTCAACAGGGAACTCCTACAATGAGCAGTTCTTC
CASSSTGNSYNEQFF
>TRBV29-1|TRBJ1-1|-|once|14
TGCAGCGTTGAGGGGCCGAACATGAACACTGAAGCTTTCTTT
CSVEGPNMNTEAFF
>TRBV4-1|TRBJ2-5|TRBD1|-|16
TGCGCCAGCAGCCAAGATCGAACAGGGGGCTGGGAGACCCAGTACTTC
CASSQDRTGGWETQYF
>TRBV28|TRBJ2-7|TRBD1|-|14
TGTGCCAGCAGTCCTCCGGACAGGATATACGAGCAGTACTTC
CASSPPDRIYEQYF
>TRBV5-4|TRBJ2-3|-|once|15
TGTGCCAGCAGCCCCCCCCCGGGGAGCACAGATACGCAGTATTTT
CASSPPPGSTDTQYF
>TRBV6-2/TRBV6-3|TRBJ2-5|-|once|15
TGTGCCAGCAGTTACAGCGAAGCCACCCAAGAGACCCAGTACTTC
CASSYSEATQETQYF
>TRBV9|TRBJ2-1|-|-|16
TGTGCCAGCAGCGTAACTAGCCTCAGCTCCTACAATGAGCAGTTCTTC
CASSVTSLSSYNEQFF
>TRBV7-9|TRBJ1-1|-|-|14
TGTGCCAGCAGCAACCAGGGATATCGCACTGAAGCTTTCTTT
CASSNQGYRTEAFF
>TRBV6-5|TRBJ1-1|-|-|14
TGTGCCAGCAGCGCAACGGGGTCGGTCACTGAAGCTTTCTTT
CASSATGSVTEAFF
>TRBV4-3|TRBJ1-2|-|-|14
TGCGCCAGCAGCCAAGATATACAGGGCTATGGCTACACCTTC
CASSQDIQGYGYTF
>TRBV19|TRBJ2-1|TRBD2|-|17
TGTGCCAGTAGTATTAGCTTTCAAGCGGGGCGCTACAATGAGCAGTTCTTC
CASSISFQAGRYNEQFF
>TRBV15|TRBJ1-5|-|-|14
TGTGCCACCAGCAGACCGGAGAGCGGACAGCCCCAGCATTTT
CATSRPESGQPQHF
>TRBV5-1|TRBJ1-4|-|-|16
TGCGCCAGCAGCTTGGGCGGATTTGCAACTAATGAAAAACTGTTTTTT
CASSLGGFATNEKLFF
>TRBV19|TRBJ1-1|TRBD1|once|13
TGTGCCAGTAGGCGACAGGGAGGACCTGAAGCTTTCTTT
CASRRQGGPEAFF
>TRBV7-2|TRBJ1-5|TRBD1|-|16
TGTGCCAGCAGCTTAGCGACAGGGTTCAGCAATCAGCCCCAGCATTTT
CASSLATGFSNQPQHF
>TRBV19|TRBJ1-1|TRBD1|-|13
TGTGCCAGCCGGACAGGGGGTAACACTGAAGCTTTCTTT
CASRTGGNTEAFF
>TRBV19|TRBJ1-2|TRBD1|-|11
TGTGCCAGTAGCCAGACAGGGGCCTACACCTTC
CASSQTGAYTF
>TRBV19|TRBJ1-2|-|few|16
TGTGCCAGTAGTTCTCGACAGGCCGAAGGTTATGAGGGCTACACCTTC
CASSSRQAEGYEGYTF
>TRBV2|TRBJ2-4|TRBD1|once|15
TGTGCCAGTGGGGGAGAGGGGGCAGCCAAAAACATTCAGTACTTC
CASGGEGAAKNIQYF
>TRBV6-6|TRBJ2-7|TRBD1|-|13
TGTGCCAGCAGTTTTGGGACAGGCTACGAGCAGTACTTC
CASSFGTGYEQYF
>TRBV25-1|TRBJ1-1|-|-|12
TGTGCCACCTCTGGGGGGTACTCTGAAGCTTTCTTT
CATSGGYSEAFF
>TRBV10-3|TRBJ2-1|TRBD1|-|13
TGTGCCATCAGACAGGGGCCCCTAAATGAGCAGTTCTTC
CAIRQGPLNEQFF
>TRBV30|TRBJ2-1|TRBD2|-|14
TGTGCCAGCCGCAGCGGGGGGATCGGCAATGAGCAGTTCTTC
CASRSGGIGNEQFF
>TRBV6-5|TRBJ2-7|TRBD2|-|12
TGTGCCAGCAGGGGGGGGATCGGGGAGCAGTACTTC
CASRGGIGEQYF
>TRBV10-2|TRBJ1-1|TRBD1|once|14
TGCGCCAGCAGTGGTCAGGGGGCGAACACTGAAGCTTTCTTT
CASSGQGANTEAFF
>TRBV7-2|TRBJ1-1|-|-|15
TGTGCCAGCAGCTTAGTGGGGGGGCAGAACACTGAAGCTTTCTTT
CASSLVGGQNTEAFF